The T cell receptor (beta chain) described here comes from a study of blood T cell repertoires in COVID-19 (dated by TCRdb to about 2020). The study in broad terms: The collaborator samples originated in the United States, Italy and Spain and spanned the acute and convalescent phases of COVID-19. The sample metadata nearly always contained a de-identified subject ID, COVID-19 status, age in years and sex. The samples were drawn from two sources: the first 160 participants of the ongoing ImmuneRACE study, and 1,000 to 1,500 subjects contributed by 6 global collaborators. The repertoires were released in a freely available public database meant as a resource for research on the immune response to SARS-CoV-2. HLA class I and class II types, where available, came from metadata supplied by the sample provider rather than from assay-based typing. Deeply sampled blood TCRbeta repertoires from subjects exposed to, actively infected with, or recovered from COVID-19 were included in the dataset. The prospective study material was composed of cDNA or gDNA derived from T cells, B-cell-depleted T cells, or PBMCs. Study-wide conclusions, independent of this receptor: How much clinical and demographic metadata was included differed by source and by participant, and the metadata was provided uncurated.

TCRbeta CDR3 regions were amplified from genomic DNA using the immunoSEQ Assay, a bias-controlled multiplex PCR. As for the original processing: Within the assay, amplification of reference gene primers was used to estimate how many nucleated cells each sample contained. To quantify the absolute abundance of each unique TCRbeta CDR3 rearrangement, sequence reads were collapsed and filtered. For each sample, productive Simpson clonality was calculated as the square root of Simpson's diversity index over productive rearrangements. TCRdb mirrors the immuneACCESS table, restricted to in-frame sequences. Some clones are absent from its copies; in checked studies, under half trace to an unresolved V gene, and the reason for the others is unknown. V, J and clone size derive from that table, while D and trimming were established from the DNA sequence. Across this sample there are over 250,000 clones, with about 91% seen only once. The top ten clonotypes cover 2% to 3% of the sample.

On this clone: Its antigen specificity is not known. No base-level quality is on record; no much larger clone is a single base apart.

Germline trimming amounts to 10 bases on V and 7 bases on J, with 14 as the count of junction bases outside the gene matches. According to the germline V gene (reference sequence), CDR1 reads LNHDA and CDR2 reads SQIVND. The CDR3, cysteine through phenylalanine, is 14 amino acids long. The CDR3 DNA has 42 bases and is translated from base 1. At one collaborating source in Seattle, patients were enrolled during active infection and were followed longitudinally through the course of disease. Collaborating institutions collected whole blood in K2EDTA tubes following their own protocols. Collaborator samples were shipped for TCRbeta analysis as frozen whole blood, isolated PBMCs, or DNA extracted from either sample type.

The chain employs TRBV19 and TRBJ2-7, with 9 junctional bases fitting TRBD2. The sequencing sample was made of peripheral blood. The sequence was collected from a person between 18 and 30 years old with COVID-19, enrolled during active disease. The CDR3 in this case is CATSPGAGGLEQYF. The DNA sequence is TGTGCCACTTCGCCGGGAGCGGGAGGCCTGGAGCAGTACTTC.